The source of this T cell receptor (beta chain) is a study of beta chain features in type 1 diabetes. V lost 6 bases to trimming and J lost 9 bases, with 20 bases between them. The V gene's germline CDR1 is MNHEY and CDR2 SMNVEV (reference sequence). The CDR3 is 14 residues long. As for this clone: The antigen remains unidentified.

Purity of each sorted population was above 95%. Expressed TCRB transcripts were sequenced because the entire RNA isolate underwent reverse transcription. Produced via immunoSEQ multiplex PCR; TCRdb's table is partial and in-frame only. The sample lists under 900,000 clones; around a sixth were seen once. Study-level results: PCR might preferentially amplify shorter templates, equally in patients and controls. It was among patients, rather than healthy donors, that naive, central memory and Treg TCRB repertoires appeared more similar. VDJ junctions from patients with type 1 diabetes contained fewer insertions and more deletions.

The specimen sequenced was naive CD4+ T cells from blood. The receptor was isolated from a woman under 30 in good health. The V and J genes are TRBV27 and TRBJ1-1, with D perhaps TRBD1 (6 bases). This chain's CDR3 is CASRGLGQPQQAFF. The CDR3 DNA sequence: TGTGCCAGCAGGGGACTCGGACAGCCTCAGCAAGCTTTCTTT.